This entry concerns a single T cell receptor (beta chain). Its matching antigen is unknown. This sample was included in a study of OX40 agonist ivuxolimab in advanced cancers. Whole-study context: Hepatocellular carcinoma, melanoma, renal cell or head and neck cancer occurred in dose-escalation patients. Cohort: 80% to 85% men, mean age roughly 60, aged about 23 to 80.

Assay used: immunoSEQ multiplex PCR; TCRdb lists only in-frame clones, some missing. Here the sample spans about 77,000 clones, around 90% being singletons. Overall study results and limits: No antigen was identified for the clonally expanded peripheral T cells. CD4+ and CD8+ T cells in blood underwent clonal expansion by week 6 at 0.1 to 3.0 mg/kg.

The ends were cut back, 2 bases at V and 8 bases at J, with 10 bases in the middle. The CDR3 has 12 residues. The sample in question was CD4+ or CD8+ T cells sorted from blood, obtained in a trial of the OX40 agonist ivuxolimab. The chain combines TRBV5-3 with TRBJ1-1; perhaps TRBD1 as D (5 bases). TRBV5-3 is treated as an ORF (open reading frame) with a function not yet certain. This receptor was identified in an adult with an advanced solid tumor such as melanoma, head and neck, liver or kidney cancer. CDR3 nucleotide sequence: TGTGCCAGAAGCTTCAGGGATGTCGAAGCTTTCTTT. This sequence encodes CARSFRDVEAFF.